Sequencing of this TCR beta chain was carried out in a study of read filtering for tumor transcriptome and immune sequencing. The library was built from roughly 400 ng RNA with molecular barcoded adaptors for alpha/delta and beta/gamma chains. TCRdb re-derived calls from the reads in MiXCR, one entry per CDR3 protein. The sample shows some 62,000 distinct CDR3 sequences, roughly 14% of them seen only once. The CDR3 loop spans 15 amino acids. V dropped 2 bases and J dropped 0 bases, with 7 bases sitting between them. Germline CDR1 and CDR2: MNHEY and SVGEGT. This clonotype was observed a few times. The sample consisted of a population of CD138-negative cells sorted from bone marrow. This TCR was sampled from a donor aged 40 or older with multiple myeloma. V gene TRBV6-2 or TRBV6-3 combines with J gene TRBJ2-2; D possibly corresponds to TRBD1 (6 bases). The CDR3 loop is CASSYGTSNTGELFF. CDR3 in DNA: TGTGCCAGCAGTTACGGGACATCGAACACCGGGGAGCTGTTTTTT.